The next 12 T cell receptor beta chains were all read from a single sample in a study of cytomegalovirus exposure and HLA in healthy donors (dated 2017 in TCRdb). Preparation of the library involved the immunoSEQ multiplex PCR assay. A mixture of 60 forward primers for TCR Vbeta segments and 13 reverse primers for TCR Jbeta segments was used in the multiplex PCR. TCRdb limited this immuneACCESS table to in-frame rearrangements with V and J called. A share of clones is missing; checked studies link under half to unresolved V genes, and the rest is unexplained. In this sample the table shows roughly 150,000 clones, roughly 84% of which occur a single time. Around 0.96% of the sample comes from the top ten. Sample: PBMCs. All receptors come from a man aged 30 to 45 in good health and CMV-seronegative.

The chain is built from TRBV7-3 and TRBJ2-2; 7 bases line up with TRBD1. The CDR3 runs 14 residues. Germline V gives CDR1 SGHTA, CDR2 FQGTGA. V lost 2 bases, J lost 7 bases, and 4 bases stayed unmatched. In DNA, the CDR3 is TGTGCCAGCAGCTTATCAGGGACAGTCGGGGAGCTGTTTTTT. It codes for CASSLSGTVGELFF.

The chain carries TRBV9 and TRBJ2-7; 10 positions agree with TRBD1. The CDR3 has 15 amino acids. Germline-derived CDR1 and CDR2 are SGDLS and YYNGEE. Unmatched junction bases numbered 7, after V lost 4 bases and J lost 3 bases. CDR3 nucleotide sequence: TGTGCCAGCAGCCCGAGGGGGACAGGGGTCTACGAGCAGTACTTC. It is translated as CASSPRGTGVYEQYF.

The rearrangement links TRBV19 to TRBJ1-5; 7 bases agree with TRBD1. V trimming: 6 bases; J trimming: 0 bases; junction bases outside the gene matches: 14. Germline V lookup: CDR1 LNHDA, CDR2 SQIVND (reference sequence). The CDR3 runs to 18 residues. The CDR3 DNA reads as TGTGCCAGTAGACTGACCCTCGGGAGGGGGCGTAGCAATCAGCCCCAGCATTTT. As protein: CASRLTLGRGRSNQPQHF. Drawing the rest from reference TRBV19 and TRBJ1-5, the complete variable domain is DGGITQSPKYLFRKEGQNVTLSCEQNLNHDAMYWYRQDPGQGLRLIYYSQIVNDFQKGDIAEGYSVSREKKESFPLTVTSAQKNPTAFYLCASRLTLGRGRSNQPQHFGDGTRLSIL.

The rearrangement joins TRBV5-1 to TRBJ2-2, with D perhaps TRBD2 (5 bases). The V end was cut by 0 bases, the J end by 1 base, with 19 bases between. Germline assignment: CDR1 SGHRS and CDR2 YFSETQ. The length of the CDR3 is 19 residues. CDR3: CASSLAPGLSAGNTGELFF. Here the CDR3 DNA reads TGCGCCAGCAGCTTGGCCCCGGGGTTATCGGCCGGGAACACCGGGGAGCTGTTTTTT.

V is TRBV7-9 and J is TRBJ1-1; D uncertain. CDR1 is SEHNR and CDR2 is FQNEAQ in the germline V gene (reference sequence). This CDR3 contains 17 residues. V was trimmed by 1 base and J by 2 bases, leaving 17 bases between them. The CDR3 sequence: CASSLDIFGRLNTEAFF. The CDR3 region has the DNA TGTGCCAGCAGCTTAGACATCTTCGGGAGACTCAACACTGAAGCTTTCTTT.

The chain uses TRBV10-3 and TRBJ1-1; 7 nucleotides line up with TRBD1. V lost 2 bases, J lost 1 base, and 10 bases stayed unmatched. The CDR3 is 17 amino acids. Germline CDR1 ENHRY, CDR2 SYGVKD. The CDR3 nucleotides are TGTGCCATCAGTGAGAGGGGGACAGTCGGGGAGAACACTGAAGCTTTCTTT. Translating it yields CAISERGTVGENTEAFF.

The chain employs TRBV20-1 and TRBJ2-7, with 9 bases that match TRBD1. The CDR3 is 11 amino acids. J gave up 6 bases and V 8 bases, and 5 bases lay outside the gene matches. Looked up from germline, CDR1 is DFQATT and CDR2 is SNEGSKA (reference sequence). The CDR3 DNA is TGCAGTCGGACAGGGGCTCTCGAGCAGTACTTC. Its translation: CSRTGALEQYF.

The genes are TRBV27 and TRBJ2-5; 8 bases align to TRBD1. Losses at the gene ends were 5 bases for V and 5 bases for J; bases not matched to a gene: 10. Germline V gene lookup returns CDR1 MNHEY and CDR2 SMNVEV (reference sequence). The CDR3 is 15 residues long. CDR3 in DNA: TGTGCCAGCAGTCGAATAACCGACAGGGGCGAGACCCAGTACTTC. Encoded protein: CASSRITDRGETQYF.

V is TRBV5-4 and J is TRBJ2-5; a weak D match, TRBD2 (7 bases). Germline V gives CDR1 SGHNT, CDR2 YYREEE (reference sequence). The CDR3 extends over 14 amino acids. Trimming stripped 2 bases from V and 9 bases from J, with 17 bases between. CDR3 loop: CASSFLGGLGAQYF. As DNA, the CDR3 is TGTGCCAGCAGCTTTCTGGGGGGGCTAGGGGCCCAGTACTTC.

The chain uses TRBV30 and TRBJ2-1; TRBD1 agrees at 7 bases. With V trimmed by 1 base and J by 10 bases, 10 bases remained unmatched. In germline, CDR1 is GTSNPN, CDR2 SVGIG (reference sequence). This CDR3 contains 14 residues. CDR3 nucleotide sequence: TGTGCCTGGAGTGGTCGGACAGGCCTGACGGAGCAGTTCTTC. This encodes CAWSGRTGLTEQFF.

The V gene is TRBV7-2, the J gene TRBJ1-5; D call uncertain. Germline CDR1 reads SGHTA; CDR2 reads FQGNSA. The CDR3 is made up of 14 amino acids. V lost 5 bases and J 4 bases, leaving 12 bases between the germline ends. The CDR3 region has the DNA TGTGCCAGCAGCCCCCACGCCAGAAATCAGCCCCAGCATTTT. This encodes CASSPHARNQPQHF.

The chain joins TRBV4-2 to TRBJ1-4; 10 positions agree with TRBD1. The CDR3 spans 14 residues. CDR1 is LGHNA, CDR2 YNFKEQ, per germline. Trimming at V came to 0 bases and at J to 8 bases, leaving 0 bases not matched to a gene. CDR3 sequence reads: CASSQETGGEKLFF. In DNA, the CDR3 is TGTGCCAGCAGCCAAGAGACAGGGGGCGAAAAACTGTTTTTT.